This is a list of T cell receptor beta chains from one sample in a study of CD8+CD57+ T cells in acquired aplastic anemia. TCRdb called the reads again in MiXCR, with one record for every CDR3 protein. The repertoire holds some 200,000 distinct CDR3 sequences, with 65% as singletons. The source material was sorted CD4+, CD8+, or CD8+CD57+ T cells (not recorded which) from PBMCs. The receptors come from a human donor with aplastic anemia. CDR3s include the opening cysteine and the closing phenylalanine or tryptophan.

cdr3_aa: CAGSYSRTGYERYF; j_call: TRBJ2-7; v_call: TRBV10-1
cdr3_aa: CATRSPEVLGPQHF; j_call: TRBJ1-5; v_call: TRBV15
cdr3_aa: CASRQTGGGEKLFF; j_call: TRBJ1-4; v_call: TRBV3-1
cdr3_aa: CATSSTRDGQETQYF; j_call: TRBJ2-5; v_call: TRBV15
cdr3_aa: CASSGDRGNGYTF; j_call: TRBJ1-2; v_call: TRBV12-3/TRBV12-4
cdr3_aa: CASSVSVGGTGELFF; j_call: TRBJ2-2; v_call: TRBV9
cdr3_aa: CSVGGSSYEQYF; j_call: TRBJ2-7; v_call: TRBV29-1
cdr3_aa: CASSSRTGNEQFF; j_call: TRBJ2-1; v_call: TRBV7-2
cdr3_aa: CSARDSGGTVRETQYF; j_call: TRBJ2-5; v_call: TRBV20-1
cdr3_aa: CSAASGGFNTDTQYF; j_call: TRBJ2-3; v_call: TRBV20-1
cdr3_aa: CASSLRATMNTEAFF; j_call: TRBJ1-1; v_call: TRBV5-4
cdr3_aa: CASSPGGSTQYF; j_call: TRBJ2-3; v_call: TRBV5-6
cdr3_aa: CASSGGLASYEQYF; j_call: TRBJ2-7; v_call: TRBV12-3/TRBV12-4
cdr3_aa: CSASVGAYEQYF; j_call: NA; v_call: TRBV20-1
cdr3_aa: CASSIGYNSPLHF; j_call: TRBJ1-6; v_call: TRBV19
cdr3_aa: CSASRQGYNEKLFF; j_call: TRBJ1-4; v_call: TRBV20-1
cdr3_aa: CASSLRTDERYTF; j_call: TRBJ1-2; v_call: TRBV2
cdr3_aa: CASSIGRGAMNEQYF; j_call: TRBJ2-7; v_call: TRBV19
cdr3_aa: CATSGDRGPSGYEQYF; j_call: TRBJ2-7; v_call: TRBV15
cdr3_aa: CAISVRLNANTGELFF; j_call: TRBJ2-2; v_call: TRBV10-3
cdr3_aa: CASSPWGTENTGELFF; j_call: TRBJ2-2; v_call: TRBV24-1
cdr3_aa: CASSLITENSPLHF; j_call: TRBJ1-6; v_call: TRBV5-1
cdr3_aa: CASRTGVEGYTF; j_call: TRBJ1-2; v_call: TRBV2
cdr3_aa: CASSMPGLRGANTEAFF; j_call: TRBJ1-1; v_call: TRBV7-6
cdr3_aa: CASSLDAGPVYEQYF; j_call: TRBJ2-7; v_call: TRBV7-2
cdr3_aa: CATSLPGAVDEQFF; j_call: TRBJ2-1; v_call: TRBV24-1
cdr3_aa: CASSVGQVNSPLHF; j_call: TRBJ1-6; v_call: TRBV9
cdr3_aa: CSVGTSGLSSYNEQFF; j_call: TRBJ2-1; v_call: TRBV29-1
cdr3_aa: CAWEGQVNSPLHF; j_call: TRBJ1-6; v_call: TRBV30
cdr3_aa: CATSTEPHLAGVGNTQYF; j_call: TRBJ2-3; v_call: TRBV15
cdr3_aa: CASSHLTTGGSQYF; j_call: TRBJ2-3; v_call: TRBV14
cdr3_aa: CASSHQYNEQFF; j_call: TRBJ2-1; v_call: TRBV25-1
cdr3_aa: CSATPGQPYEQYF; j_call: TRBJ2-7; v_call: TRBV20-1
cdr3_aa: CSASVLAASSYEQYF; j_call: TRBJ2-7; v_call: TRBV20-1
cdr3_aa: CASLGLAGDQPQHF; j_call: TRBJ1-5; v_call: TRBV2
cdr3_aa: CATTRQGSNEQFF; j_call: TRBJ2-1; v_call: TRBV24-1
cdr3_aa: CASSPRQGGDEQYF; j_call: TRBJ2-7; v_call: TRBV5-1
cdr3_aa: CASKSQGAVYEQYF; j_call: TRBJ2-7; v_call: TRBV25-1
cdr3_aa: CAISLLAGWRGRYIQETQYF; j_call: TRBJ2-5; v_call: TRBV10-3
cdr3_aa: CASRLEGPQETQYF; j_call: TRBJ2-5; v_call: TRBV12-3/TRBV12-4
cdr3_aa: CATSGPSLEAFF; j_call: TRBJ1-1; v_call: TRBV10-3
cdr3_aa: CASSLGLTGRDTEAFF; j_call: TRBJ1-1; v_call: TRBV5-4
cdr3_aa: CATSREIPGTAEQYF; j_call: TRBJ2-7; v_call: TRBV15